This T cell receptor beta chain is from a study of radiotherapy plus CTLA-4 blockade in lung cancer. For the study at large: Disease control was seen in approximately 29% of patients, objective responses in around 20%.

The data were produced by immunoSEQ multiplex PCR, yet TCRdb's version contains in-frame clones alone and is incomplete. Seen here are roughly 90,000 clones, roughly 80% observed once, and the top ten hold around 25%. Trimming took 4 bases from V and 6 from J, leaving 15 bases between them. Germline values: CDR1 SGHTA, CDR2 FQGTGA. There are 14 residues in the CDR3. The gene calls are TRBV7-3 and TRBJ1-1; D perhaps matches TRBD1 (6 bases). The TCR was taken from a human donor with non-small cell lung cancer that progressed on radiotherapy plus ipilimumab. The material was peripheral blood, obtained from a patient treated with radiotherapy plus ipilimumab. The CDR3 DNA is TGTGCCAGCAGCTCGGGCCAACAGGGCTCTGAAGCTTTCTTT. It translates to CASSSGQQGSEAFF.